This paragraph covers one TCR beta chain sequence. This sample is drawn from a study of shared clonotypes between healthy human individuals. Running of the assay took place at deep level. TCRdb keeps only in-frame clones here, not all; method: immunoSEQ multiplex PCR. The sample consists of a few million clones, nearly 97% of them appearing once. The CDR3 runs to 14 residues. Germline CDR1 reads MDHEN; CDR2 reads SYDVKM. V shed 2 bases and J shed 3 bases, with 11 bases lying between them. This receptor was identified in a man younger than 30 in good health. The V call is TRBV28, the J call TRBJ2-7; no definite D call. The material sequenced was naive CD4+ T cells sorted from blood. The subset here: CD45RA+ positively selected. CDR3 coding DNA: TGTGCCAGCAGTTTACACCAAGTCATCTACGAGCAGTACTTC. The encoded protein is CASSLHQVIYEQYF.